Listed here is a single T cell receptor beta chain. The sample belongs to a study of T cells expressing NK-cell markers. At the level of the study: CD3+CD56+NKG2C+, CD3+CD56+NKG2C- and CD3+CD56-NKG2C+ T cells, once sorted, supplied the TCR beta repertoires.

CDR3 size: 18 residues. CDR1 and CDR2 (germline): SGHDN, FVKESK. TCRdb re-analyzed the 5' RACE reads; it lists each CDR3 protein once, without DNA. This listing includes 120,000 to 150,000 distinct CDR3 sequences. This TCR was sampled from a man aged 18 to 29 in good health. The material sequenced was blood T cells: a sorted CD56 or NKG2C T cell subset, CD4+ or CD8+ T cells, or bulk PBMC T cells (not recorded which). This sequence joins TRBV14 and TRBJ2-1; TCRdb gives TRBD2 as the D gene, but with no DNA this cannot be confirmed. CDR3: CASSQEASGRAVGNEQFF.